This T cell receptor beta chain stems from a study of technical replicates of blood from a handful of donors (dated by TCRdb to between 2016 and 2019). Library construction relied on the immunoSEQ multiplex PCR assay. The source is immuneACCESS, and TCRdb retained only in-frame sequences with V and J called. Part of the clones is not carried over; for the studies checked, unresolved V genes explain less than half of this, and the remainder is unexplained. Here the sample has more than 70,000 clones; nearly 98% occur a single time. Over 0.2% of the sample lies in the top ten. The germline ends are 8 bases apart after V is trimmed by 4 bases and J by 3 bases. The CDR3 holds 13 amino acids from the cysteine to the phenylalanine. The read is trimmed to its CDR3 DNA, 39 bases read in frame from base 1. CDR1 and CDR2 (SNHLY, FYNNEI) derive from the germline V gene. Details on this clone: Its antigen is unknown. Base-call qualities are not available, and no considerably larger clone is one nucleotide away.

The receptor comes from a human donor in good health. Recombination connected TRBV2 to TRBJ2-3; the best D guess is TRBD1, with 5 bases matching. The specimen was T cells isolated from PBMCs. The sequenced DNA is TGTGCCAGCAGTGGGGGCTTGACAGATACGCAGTATTTT. Translated, this is CASSGGLTDTQYF.